The T cell receptor beta chain described here comes from a study of blood T cell repertoires in COVID-19 (dated by TCRdb to between 2020 and 2021). Study-wide context: Collaborator samples came from the United States, Italy and Spain and covered acute and convalescent phases of COVID-19. The prospective study material was composed of cDNA or gDNA derived from T cells, B-cell-depleted T cells, or PBMCs. Deeply sampled blood TCRbeta repertoires from subjects exposed to, actively infected with, or recovered from COVID-19 were included in the dataset. The repertoires were made available in a free public database intended to serve as a resource for research on the immune response to SARS-CoV-2. Samples were obtained from the ongoing ImmuneRACE study (first 160 participants) and from about 1,300 subjects provided by 6 global collaborators. Sample metadata almost always included a de-identified subject ID, COVID-19 status, age in years and sex. HLA class I and class II types, where available, came from metadata supplied by the sample provider rather than from assay-based typing.

As concerns this clone: Its antigen remains undetermined. No base qualities exist here, and no much larger clone lies one base off it.

Findings and caveats that apply to the study as a whole: How much clinical and demographic metadata was included differed by source and by participant, and the metadata was provided uncurated.

One collaborating source in Seattle enrolled patients while the patients were actively infected and followed the patients over time throughout the course of disease. Each collaborating institution followed its own protocols to collect whole blood in K2EDTA tubes. For TCRbeta analysis, collaborator samples were shipped as frozen whole blood, as isolated PBMCs, or as DNA extracted from either sample type. The immunoSEQ Assay, a bias-controlled multiplex PCR, was used to amplify TCRbeta CDR3 regions from genomic DNA. Per the original workflow: The number of nucleated cells in each sample was estimated from the amplification of reference gene primers within the assay. To quantify the absolute abundance of each unique TCRbeta CDR3 rearrangement, sequence reads were collapsed and filtered. For each sample, productive Simpson clonality was calculated by taking the square root of Simpson's diversity index across productive rearrangements. In TCRdb, the immuneACCESS table is reduced to in-frame sequences with V and J assigned. These tables do not hold every clone; where another copy was compared, an unresolved V gene accounts for under half, and the others remain unexplained. V and J calls plus clone size are reproduced from that table; the DNA served to infer D and trimming. Present in this sample are some 300,000 clones, about 86% of which were seen just once. The ten top clones hold about an eighth of the sample.

Via the germline V gene, CDR1 is MDHEN and CDR2 SYDVKM. V has 7 bases trimmed and J has 4 bases trimmed; junction bases matching no gene number 5. The CDR3, cysteine through phenylalanine, is 13 amino acids long. The only DNA kept is the CDR3, 39 bases in frame from the first base. The receptor was isolated from a woman between 65 and 79 years old with COVID-19, enrolled during active disease. The specimen sequenced was peripheral blood. This chain joins TRBV28 to TRBJ2-7, and TRBD2 matches 9 of the central bases. The DNA reads TGTGCCAGCATTAGCGGGGGAAATTACGAGCAGTACTTC. Translated, it gives CASISGGNYEQYF.